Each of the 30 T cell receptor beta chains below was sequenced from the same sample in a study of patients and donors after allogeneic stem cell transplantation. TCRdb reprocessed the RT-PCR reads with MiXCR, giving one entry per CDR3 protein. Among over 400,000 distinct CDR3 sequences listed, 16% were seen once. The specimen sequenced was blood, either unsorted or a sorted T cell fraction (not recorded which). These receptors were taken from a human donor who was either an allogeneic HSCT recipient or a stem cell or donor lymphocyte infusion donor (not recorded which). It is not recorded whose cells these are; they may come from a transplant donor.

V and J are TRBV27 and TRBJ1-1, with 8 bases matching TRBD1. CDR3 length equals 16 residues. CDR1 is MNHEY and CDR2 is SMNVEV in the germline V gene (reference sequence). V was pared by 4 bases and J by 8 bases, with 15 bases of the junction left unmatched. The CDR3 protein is CASSYGQGTSREEAFF. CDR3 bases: TGTGCCAGCAGTTATGGACAGGGAACATCTCGGGAGGAAGCTTTCTTT.

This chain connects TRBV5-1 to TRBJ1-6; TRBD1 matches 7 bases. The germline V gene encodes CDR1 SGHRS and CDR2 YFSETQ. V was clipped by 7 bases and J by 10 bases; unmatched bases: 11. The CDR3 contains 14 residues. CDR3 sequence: CASAGQAPGSPLHF. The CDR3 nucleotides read TGCGCCAGCGCCGGACAGGCCCCGGGATCACCCCTCCACTTT.

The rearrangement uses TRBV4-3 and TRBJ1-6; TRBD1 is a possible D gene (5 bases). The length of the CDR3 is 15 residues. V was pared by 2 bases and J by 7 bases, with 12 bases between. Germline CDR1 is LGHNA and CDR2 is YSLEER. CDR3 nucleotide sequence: TGCGCCAGCAGCCAAATGACGGGGGGAAATTCACCCCTCCACTTT. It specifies CASSQMTGGNSPLHF.

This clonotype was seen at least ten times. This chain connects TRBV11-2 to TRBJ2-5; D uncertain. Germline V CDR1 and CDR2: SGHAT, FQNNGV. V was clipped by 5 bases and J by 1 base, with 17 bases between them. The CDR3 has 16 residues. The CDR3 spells CASSPDGPGPQETQYF. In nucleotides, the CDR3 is TGTGCCAGCAGCCCAGACGGGCCTGGGCCCCAAGAGACCCAGTACTTC.

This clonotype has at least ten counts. The CDR3 is CASSPWTGLNTGELFF. DNA of the CDR3: TGTGCCAGCAGTCCCTGGACAGGCTTGAACACCGGGGAGCTGTTTTTT. The J gene is TRBJ2-2, the V gene TRBV6-4; 7 bases align to TRBD1. The germline V gene encodes CDR1 MRHNA and CDR2 SNTAGT. Trimming removed 5 bases from V and 1 base from J; junction bases left unmatched: 7. The length of the CDR3 is 16 residues.

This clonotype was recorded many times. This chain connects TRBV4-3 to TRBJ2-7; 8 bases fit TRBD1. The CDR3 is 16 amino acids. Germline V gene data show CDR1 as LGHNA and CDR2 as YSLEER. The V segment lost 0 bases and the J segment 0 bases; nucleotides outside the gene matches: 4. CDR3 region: CASSQDWDRSSYEQYF. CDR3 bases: TGCGCCAGCAGCCAAGACTGGGACAGGAGCTCCTACGAGCAGTACTTC.

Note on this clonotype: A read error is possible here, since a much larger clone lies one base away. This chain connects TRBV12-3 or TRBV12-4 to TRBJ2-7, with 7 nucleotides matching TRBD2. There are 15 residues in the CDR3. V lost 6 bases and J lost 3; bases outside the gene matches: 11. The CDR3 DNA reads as TGTGCCAGCAGCCGGGGACTACCGGGGCACTACGAGCAGTACTTC. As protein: CASSRGLPGHYEQYF.

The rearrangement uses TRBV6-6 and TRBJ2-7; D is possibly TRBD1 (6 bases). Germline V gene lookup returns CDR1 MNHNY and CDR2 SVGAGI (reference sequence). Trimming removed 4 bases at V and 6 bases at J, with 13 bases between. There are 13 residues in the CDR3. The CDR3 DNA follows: TGTGCCAGCAGTTGGAACAGGGCCGGCGAGCAGTACTTC. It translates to CASSWNRAGEQYF.

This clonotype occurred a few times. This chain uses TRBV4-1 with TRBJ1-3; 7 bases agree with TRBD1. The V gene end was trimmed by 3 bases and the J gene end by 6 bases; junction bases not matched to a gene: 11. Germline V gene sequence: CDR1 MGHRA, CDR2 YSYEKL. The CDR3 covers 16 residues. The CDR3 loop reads CASSQRSGTDENTIYF. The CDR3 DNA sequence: TGCGCCAGCAGCCAGCGCTCCGGGACAGACGAAAACACCATATATTTT.

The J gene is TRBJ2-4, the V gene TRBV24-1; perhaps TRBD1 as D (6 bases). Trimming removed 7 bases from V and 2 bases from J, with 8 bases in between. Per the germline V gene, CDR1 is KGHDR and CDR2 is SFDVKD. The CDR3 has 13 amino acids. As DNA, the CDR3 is TGTGCCACCAGCGACAGGTCCAAAAACATTCAGTACTTC. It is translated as CATSDRSKNIQYF.

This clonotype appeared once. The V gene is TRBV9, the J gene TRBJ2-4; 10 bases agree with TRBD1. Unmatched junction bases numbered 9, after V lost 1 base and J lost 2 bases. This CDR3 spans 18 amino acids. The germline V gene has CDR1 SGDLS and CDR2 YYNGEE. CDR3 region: CASSVRGGQGRSKNIQYF. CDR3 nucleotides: TGTGCCAGCAGCGTAAGGGGGGGACAGGGGAGGTCCAAAAACATTCAGTACTTC.

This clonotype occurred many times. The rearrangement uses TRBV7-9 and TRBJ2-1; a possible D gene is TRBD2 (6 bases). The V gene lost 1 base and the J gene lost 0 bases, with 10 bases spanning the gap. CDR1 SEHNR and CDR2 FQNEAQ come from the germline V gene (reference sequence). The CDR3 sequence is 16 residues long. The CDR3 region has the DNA TGTGCCAGCAGCTTAGATGGCGGGACCTCCTACAATGAGCAGTTCTTC. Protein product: CASSLDGGTSYNEQFF. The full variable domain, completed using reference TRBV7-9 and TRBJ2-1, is DTGVSQNPRHKITKRGQNVTFRCDPISEHNRLYWYRQTLGQGPEFLTYFQNEAQLEKSRLLSDRFSAERPKGSFSTLEIQRTEQGDSAMYLCASSLDGGTSYNEQFFGPGTRLTVL.

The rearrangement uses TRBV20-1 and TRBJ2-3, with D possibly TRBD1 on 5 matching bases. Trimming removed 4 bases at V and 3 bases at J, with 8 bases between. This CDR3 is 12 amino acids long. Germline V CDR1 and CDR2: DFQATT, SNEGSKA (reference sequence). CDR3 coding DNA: TGCAGTGCTAACCAGGGAACAGATACGCAGTATTTT. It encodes CSANQGTDTQYF.

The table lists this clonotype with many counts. The CDR3 coding sequence is TGCGCCAGCAGACTCGCAGGGAAGGGTGAGCAGTTCTTC. It codes for CASRLAGKGEQFF. J is TRBJ2-1 and V is TRBV4-1; a weak D match, TRBD1 (5 bases). Germline V gene data show CDR1 as MGHRA and CDR2 as YSYEKL. The V and J ends lost 6 bases and 9 bases respectively, with 15 bases between them. This CDR3 region has 13 residues.

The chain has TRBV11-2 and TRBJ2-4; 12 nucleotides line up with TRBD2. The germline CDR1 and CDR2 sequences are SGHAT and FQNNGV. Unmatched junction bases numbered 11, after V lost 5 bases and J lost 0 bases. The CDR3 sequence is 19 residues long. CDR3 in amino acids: CASSPGLAGLPVAKNIQYF. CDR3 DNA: TGTGCCAGCAGCCCCGGACTAGCGGGATTACCAGTAGCCAAAAACATTCAGTACTTC.

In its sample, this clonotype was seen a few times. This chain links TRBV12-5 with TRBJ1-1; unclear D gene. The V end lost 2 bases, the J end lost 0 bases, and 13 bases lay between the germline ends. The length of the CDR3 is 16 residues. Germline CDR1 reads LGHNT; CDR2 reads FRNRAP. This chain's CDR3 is CASGLPTQRLNTEAFF. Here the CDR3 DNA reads TGTGCTAGTGGTTTGCCGACACAGCGCCTGAACACTGAAGCTTTCTTT.

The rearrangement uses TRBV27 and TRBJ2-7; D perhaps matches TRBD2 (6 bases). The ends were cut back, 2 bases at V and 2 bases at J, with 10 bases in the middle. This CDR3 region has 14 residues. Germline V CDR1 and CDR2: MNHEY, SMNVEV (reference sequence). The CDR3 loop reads CASSLGGEPYEQYF. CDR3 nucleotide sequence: TGTGCCAGCAGTTTAGGAGGGGAACCCTACGAGCAGTACTTC.

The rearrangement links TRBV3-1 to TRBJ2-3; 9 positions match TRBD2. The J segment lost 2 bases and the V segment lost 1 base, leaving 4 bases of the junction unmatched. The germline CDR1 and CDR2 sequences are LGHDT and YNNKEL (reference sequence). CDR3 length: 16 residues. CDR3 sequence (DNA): TGTGCCAGCAGCCAAGGGCTAGCGGGACCCACAGATACGCAGTATTTT. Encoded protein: CASSQGLAGPTDTQYF.

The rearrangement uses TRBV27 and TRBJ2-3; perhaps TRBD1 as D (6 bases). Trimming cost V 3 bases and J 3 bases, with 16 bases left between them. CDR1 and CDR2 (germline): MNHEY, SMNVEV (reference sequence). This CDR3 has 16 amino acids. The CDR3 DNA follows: TGTGCCAGCAGTTTGCTCGGGACACTTGTTACAGATACGCAGTATTTT. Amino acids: CASSLLGTLVTDTQYF.

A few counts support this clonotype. Written as DNA, the CDR3 is TGTGCCAGCAGTTACCGCCGACTATATGGCTACACCTTC. It is translated as CASSYRRLYGYTF. The J gene is TRBJ1-2, the V gene TRBV6-5, with D unclear. Trimming took 2 bases from V and 5 from J, leaving 9 bases between them. The CDR3 length is 13 residues. The germline V gene encodes CDR1 MNHEY and CDR2 SVGAGI.

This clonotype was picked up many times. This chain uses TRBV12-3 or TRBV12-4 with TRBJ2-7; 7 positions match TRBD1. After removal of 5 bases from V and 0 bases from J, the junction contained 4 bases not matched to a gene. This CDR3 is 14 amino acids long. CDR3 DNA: TGTGCCAGCAGTATCGGGACAGACTCCTACGAGCAGTACTTC. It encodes CASSIGTDSYEQYF.

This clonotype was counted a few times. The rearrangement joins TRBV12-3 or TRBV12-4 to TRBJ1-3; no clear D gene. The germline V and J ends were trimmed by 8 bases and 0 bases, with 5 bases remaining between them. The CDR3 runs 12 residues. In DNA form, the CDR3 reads TGTGCCAGCGGAAACTCTGGAAACACCATATATTTT. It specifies CASGNSGNTIYF.

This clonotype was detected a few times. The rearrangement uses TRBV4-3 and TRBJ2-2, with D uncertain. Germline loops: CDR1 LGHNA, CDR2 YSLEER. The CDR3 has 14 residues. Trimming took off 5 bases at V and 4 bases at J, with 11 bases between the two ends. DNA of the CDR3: TGCGCCAGCAGCTCACAGATTTTCACCGGGGAGCTGTTTTTT. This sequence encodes CASSSQIFTGELFF.

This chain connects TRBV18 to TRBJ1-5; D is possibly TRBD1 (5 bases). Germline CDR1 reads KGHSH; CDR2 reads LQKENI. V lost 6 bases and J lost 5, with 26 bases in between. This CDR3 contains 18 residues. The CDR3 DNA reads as TGTGCCAGCTCCCGAACCGCCCCCGGGGGAGTTGAGGATCAGCCCCAGCATTTT. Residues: CASSRTAPGGVEDQPQHF.

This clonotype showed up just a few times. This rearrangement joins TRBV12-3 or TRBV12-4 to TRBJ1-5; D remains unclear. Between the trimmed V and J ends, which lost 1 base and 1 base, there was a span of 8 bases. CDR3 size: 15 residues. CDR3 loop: CASSLEAASNQPQHF. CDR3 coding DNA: TGTGCCAGCAGTTTAGAGGCAGCCAGCAATCAGCCCCAGCATTTT.

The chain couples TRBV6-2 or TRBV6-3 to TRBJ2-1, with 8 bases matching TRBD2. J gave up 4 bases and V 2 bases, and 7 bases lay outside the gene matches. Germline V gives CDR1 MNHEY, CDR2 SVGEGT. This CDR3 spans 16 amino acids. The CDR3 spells CASSYGGRGGYNEQFF. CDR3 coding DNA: TGTGCCAGCAGTTACGGGGGTCGCGGGGGGTACAATGAGCAGTTCTTC.

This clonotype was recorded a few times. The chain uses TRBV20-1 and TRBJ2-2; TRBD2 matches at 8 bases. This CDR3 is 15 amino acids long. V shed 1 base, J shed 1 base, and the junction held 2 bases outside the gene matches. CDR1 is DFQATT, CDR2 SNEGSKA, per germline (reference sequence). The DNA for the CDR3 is TGCAGTGCTAGAGGGACTAGCCAGAACACCGGGGAGCTGTTTTTT. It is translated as CSARGTSQNTGELFF.

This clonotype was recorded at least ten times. The CDR3 DNA reads TGTGCCAGCTCACCAGCGAGGGGGCGAGATAGCAATCAGCCCCAGCATTTT. Amino acid sequence: CASSPARGRDSNQPQHF. The J gene is TRBJ1-5, the V gene TRBV18, with 7 nucleotides matching TRBD1. CDR3 length: 17 amino acids. Germline CDR1 is KGHSH and CDR2 is LQKENI. V lost 2 bases and J lost 0; bases outside the gene matches: 7.

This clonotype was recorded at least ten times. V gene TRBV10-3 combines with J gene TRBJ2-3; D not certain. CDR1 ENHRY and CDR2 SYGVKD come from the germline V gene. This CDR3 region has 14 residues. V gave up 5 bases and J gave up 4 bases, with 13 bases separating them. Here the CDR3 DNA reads TGTGCCATCAGTACGGCAGGATCAGCAGATACGCAGTATTTT. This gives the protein CAISTAGSADTQYF.

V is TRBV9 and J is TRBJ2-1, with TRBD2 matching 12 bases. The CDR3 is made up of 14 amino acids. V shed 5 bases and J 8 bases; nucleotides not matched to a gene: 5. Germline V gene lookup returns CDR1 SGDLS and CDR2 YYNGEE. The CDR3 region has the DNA TGTGCCAGCAGTCGGACTAGCGGGAACTATGAGCAGTTCTTC. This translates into CASSRTSGNYEQFF.